The 18 T cell receptor beta chains reported below all come from one sample, sequenced in a study of blood T cell repertoires in COVID-19. The data were produced by immunoSEQ multiplex PCR, yet TCRdb's version contains in-frame clones alone and is incomplete. The sample holds hundreds of thousands of clones, over 75% seen once. Sequenced material: PBMCs or T cells enriched from blood (not recorded which). These receptor sequences come from a man aged 25-45 years who had recovered from COVID-19.

V and J are TRBV2 and TRBJ2-2; D perhaps matches TRBD1 (6 bases). The CDR3 consists of 13 residues. Trimming took 4 bases from V and 4 from J, leaving 7 bases between them. Germline-derived CDR1 and CDR2 are SNHLY and FYNNEI. CDR3 sequence: CASSVDSTGELFF. As DNA, the CDR3 is TGTGCCAGCAGTGTGGACAGCACCGGGGAGCTGTTTTTT.

V and J are TRBV27 and TRBJ1-5; the D gene is possibly TRBD1 (5 bases). CDR3 length: 14 amino acids. V was pared by 6 bases and J by 3 bases, with 12 bases between. In germline, CDR1 is MNHEY, CDR2 SMNVEV (reference sequence). The CDR3 nucleotides read TGTGCCAGCAGCCCGACAGTGCTCAATCAGCCCCAGCATTTT. This sequence encodes CASSPTVLNQPQHF.

V gene TRBV7-2 combines with J gene TRBJ1-2; possible D gene TRBD1, 5 bases. CDR1 and CDR2 (germline): SGHTA, FQGNSA. V shed 5 bases and J shed 4 bases, with 20 bases lying between them. This CDR3 contains 16 residues. The CDR3 DNA sequence: TGTGCCAGCAGCCCCCGTGGTCAGGGCCCGGGCTATGGCTACACCTTC. Its translation is CASSPRGQGPGYGYTF. The complete variable domain, with remaining parts taken from reference TRBV7-2 and TRBJ1-2, reads GAGVSQSPSNKVTEKGKDVELRCDPISGHTALYWYRQSLGQGLEFLIYFQGNSAPDKSGLPSDRFSAERTGGSVSTLTIQRTQQEDSAVYLCASSPRGQGPGYGYTFGSGTRLTVV.

CDR3 DNA sequence: TGTGCCAGCAGCTTCAACAGGGGTGGCTACACCTTC. Protein product: CASSFNRGGYTF. The V gene is TRBV5-6, the J gene TRBJ1-2; 7 bases are shared with TRBD1. The CDR3 contains 12 residues. V lost 2 bases and J lost 7; bases outside the gene matches: 2. In germline, CDR1 is SGHDT, CDR2 YYEEEE.

This chain connects TRBV12-5 to TRBJ1-1; 7 bases are shared with TRBD1. Germline-derived CDR1 and CDR2 are LGHNT and FRNRAP. CDR3 length: 14 amino acids. V gave up 5 bases and J gave up 7 bases; unmatched junction bases: 10. DNA for the CDR3: TGTGCTAGTGGTACCGGACAGGCTGGAGGTGAAGCTTTCTTT. Amino acid sequence: CASGTGQAGGEAFF.

The V and J genes are TRBV19 and TRBJ1-1, with D maybe TRBD1 (6 bases). Germline values: CDR1 LNHDA, CDR2 SQIVND (reference sequence). V gave up 5 bases and J gave up 6 bases, with 16 bases separating them. This CDR3 region has 14 residues. This CDR3 reads CASSLLQGKPEAFF. CDR3 sequence (DNA): TGTGCCAGTAGTCTCCTGCAGGGGAAACCTGAAGCTTTCTTT.

CDR3 nucleotides: TGTGCCAGCAGTAGGACAGGGAATGAAAAACTGTTTTTT. The encoded protein is CASSRTGNEKLFF. The J gene is TRBJ1-4, the V gene TRBV6-5, with 8 nucleotides matching TRBD1. The CDR3 covers 13 residues. The junction had 1 base not matched to a gene; V was cut back by 5 bases and J by 5 bases. Germline CDR1 reads MNHEY; CDR2 reads SVGAGI.

The chain couples TRBV30 to TRBJ1-1; no definite D call. The V gene lost 0 bases and the J gene lost 8 bases, with 13 bases spanning the gap. The CDR3 consists of 13 residues. Germline CDR1 GTSNPN, CDR2 SVGIG (reference sequence). The CDR3 here is CAWSVLRNSEAFF. CDR3 DNA sequence: TGTGCCTGGAGTGTATTACGGAATAGCGAAGCTTTCTTT.

This clone has only one observation. V usage is TRBV27 and J usage is TRBJ1-6, with 8 bases fitting TRBD1. CDR1 MNHEY and CDR2 SMNVEV come from the germline V gene (reference sequence). V was pared by 6 bases and J by 9 bases, with 7 bases of the junction left unmatched. The CDR3 consists of 14 residues. The CDR3: CASSFDRGGSPLHF. CDR3 DNA: TGTGCCAGCAGCTTTGACAGGGGAGGTTCACCCCTCCACTTT.

The V gene is TRBV18, the J gene TRBJ1-6; D remains unclear. CDR3 length: 12 residues. Per the germline V gene, CDR1 is KGHSH and CDR2 is LQKENI. Trimming pared 2 bases from V and 12 bases from J, leaving 8 bases between. Here the CDR3 reads CASSPGTGPLHF. CDR3 nucleotide sequence: TGTGCCAGCTCACCAGGTACGGGACCCCTCCACTTT.

The genes are TRBV19 and TRBJ1-6, with unresolved D. This CDR3 contains 16 residues. Germline CDR1 reads LNHDA; CDR2 reads SQIVND (reference sequence). V lost 5 bases, J lost 0 bases, and 11 bases lay in between. As DNA, the CDR3 is TGTGCCAGTAGTCCCCCCAGAGGCTCCTATAATTCACCCCTCCACTTT. This codes for CASSPPRGSYNSPLHF.

The chain links TRBV9 to TRBJ1-4; 8 bases align to TRBD1. Germline V gene sequence: CDR1 SGDLS, CDR2 YYNGEE. V was pared by 2 bases and J by 8 bases, with 5 bases of the junction left unmatched. This CDR3 contains 14 residues. CDR3 region: CASSVGQGGEKLFF. In DNA form, the CDR3 reads TGTGCCAGCAGCGTTGGACAGGGAGGGGAAAAACTGTTTTTT.

The chain carries TRBV5-1 and TRBJ2-1; 7 positions agree with TRBD1. The CDR3 extends over 14 amino acids. Trimming at V came to 3 bases and at J to 7 bases, leaving 7 bases not matched to a gene. Germline CDR1 reads SGHRS; CDR2 reads YFSETQ. The CDR3 nucleotides read TGCGCCAGCAGCTCCGGACAGGTCGGGAATGAGCAGTTCTTC. Translation gives CASSSGQVGNEQFF.

This clone has a single count. The gene calls are TRBV7-2 and TRBJ1-1; maybe TRBD1 (5 bases). Germline assignment: CDR1 SGHTA and CDR2 FQGNSA. The CDR3 runs 13 residues. With 4 bases removed from V and 6 bases from J, the gap between germline ends came to 12 bases. The CDR3 sequence is CASSSRAGPEAFF. In nucleotides, the CDR3 is TGTGCCAGCAGCTCCAGGGCTGGCCCTGAAGCTTTCTTT. Full variable domain (rest looked up from reference TRBV7-2 and TRBJ1-1): GAGVSQSPSNKVTEKGKDVELRCDPISGHTALYWYRQSLGQGLEFLIYFQGNSAPDKSGLPSDRFSAERTGGSVSTLTIQRTQQEDSAVYLCASSSRAGPEAFFGQGTRLTVV.

The gene calls are TRBV10-3 and TRBJ1-4; 9 bases fit TRBD1. CDR3 length: 15 residues. Germline CDR1 ENHRY, CDR2 SYGVKD. The trim removed 5 bases at V and 2 bases at J, leaving 3 bases unmatched. The CDR3 DNA reads TGTGCCATCAGTCAAGGACAGGGGACTAATGAAAAACTGTTTTTT. Its translation is CAISQGQGTNEKLFF.

The chain couples TRBV4-1 to TRBJ1-1; TRBD1 is a possible D gene (6 bases). Per the germline V gene, CDR1 is MGHRA and CDR2 is YSYEKL. V lost 0 bases and J lost 1, with 12 bases in between. The CDR3 is 16 residues long. The CDR3 reads CASSQDPRGSNTEAFF. The CDR3 DNA sequence: TGCGCCAGCAGCCAAGATCCCAGGGGCTCGAACACTGAAGCTTTCTTT.

The CDR3 bases are TGCGCCAGCAGCTTGGAGTTTACAGGGGCGAGCCAACACTCTGGAAACACCATATATTTT. It is translated as CASSLEFTGASQHSGNTIYF. The chain couples TRBV5-1 to TRBJ1-3; 7 nucleotides match TRBD1. Trimming cost V 0 bases and J 0 bases; bases outside gene matches: 15. The CDR3 totals 20 residues. CDR1 and CDR2 from the germline V gene are SGHRS and YFSETQ. Complete variable domain (other parts from reference TRBV5-1 and TRBJ1-3): KAGVTQTPRYLIKTRGQQVTLSCSPISGHRSVSWYQQTPGQGLQFLFEYFSETQRNKGNFPGRFSGRQFSNSRSEMNVSTLELGDSALYLCASSLEFTGASQHSGNTIYFGEGSWLTVV.

The chain recombines TRBV6-2 or TRBV6-3 with TRBJ1-6; possible D gene TRBD1, 6 bases. Germline CDR1 MNHEY, CDR2 SVGEGT. The CDR3 length is 14 residues. The germline V and J ends were trimmed by 0 bases and 9 bases, with 9 bases remaining between them. The CDR3 region is CASSYSGASSPLHF. CDR3 in DNA: TGTGCCAGCAGTTACTCGGGGGCTAGTTCACCCCTCCACTTT.